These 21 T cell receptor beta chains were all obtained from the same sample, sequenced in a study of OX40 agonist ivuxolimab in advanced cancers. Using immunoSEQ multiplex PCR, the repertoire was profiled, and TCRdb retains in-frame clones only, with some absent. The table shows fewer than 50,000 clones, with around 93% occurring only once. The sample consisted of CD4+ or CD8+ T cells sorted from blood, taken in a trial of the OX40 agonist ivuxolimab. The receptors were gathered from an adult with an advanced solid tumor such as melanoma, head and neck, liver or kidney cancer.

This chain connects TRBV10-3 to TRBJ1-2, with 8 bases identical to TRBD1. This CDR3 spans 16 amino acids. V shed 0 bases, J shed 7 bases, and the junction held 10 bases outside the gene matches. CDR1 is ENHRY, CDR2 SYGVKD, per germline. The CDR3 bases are TGTGCCATCAGTGAGTCGTTGACAGGGGTAATAAGTGGCTACACCTTC. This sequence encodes CAISESLTGVISGYTF.

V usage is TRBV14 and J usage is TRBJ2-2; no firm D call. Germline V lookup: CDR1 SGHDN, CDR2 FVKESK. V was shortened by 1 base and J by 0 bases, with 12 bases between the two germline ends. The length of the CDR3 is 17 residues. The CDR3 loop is CASSQGYGQANTGELFF. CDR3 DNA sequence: TGTGCCAGCAGCCAAGGGTATGGGCAGGCGAACACCGGGGAGCTGTTTTTT.

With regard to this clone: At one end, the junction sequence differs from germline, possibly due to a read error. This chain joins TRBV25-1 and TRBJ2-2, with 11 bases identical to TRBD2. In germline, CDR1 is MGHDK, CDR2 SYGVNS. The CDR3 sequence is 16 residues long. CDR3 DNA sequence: TGTGCCAGCACTGAAACTAGCGGGAGCTTCACCGGGGAGCTGTTTTTT. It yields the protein CASTETSGSFTGELFF.

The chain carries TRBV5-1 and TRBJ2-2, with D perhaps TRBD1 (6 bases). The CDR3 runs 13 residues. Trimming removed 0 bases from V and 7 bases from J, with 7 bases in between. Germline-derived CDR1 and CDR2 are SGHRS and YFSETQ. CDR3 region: CASSLEGGGELFF. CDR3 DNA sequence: TGCGCCAGCAGCTTGGAAGGGGGCGGGGAGCTGTTTTTT.

DNA for the CDR3: TGTGCCACCAGCCCCGGGACAGTGGGCGAGCAGTACTTC. It encodes CATSPGTVGEQYF. This chain connects TRBV15 to TRBJ2-7; 7 bases line up with TRBD1. With V trimmed by 5 bases and J by 6 bases, 7 bases remained unmatched. CDR3 length: 13 amino acids. The germline CDR1 and CDR2 sequences are LNHNV and YYDKDF (reference sequence).

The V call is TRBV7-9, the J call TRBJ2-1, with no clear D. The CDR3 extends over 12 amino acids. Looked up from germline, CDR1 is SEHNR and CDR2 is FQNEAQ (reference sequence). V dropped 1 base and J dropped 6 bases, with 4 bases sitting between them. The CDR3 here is CASSLGSNEQFF. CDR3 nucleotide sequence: TGTGCCAGCAGCTTAGGGAGCAATGAGCAGTTCTTC.

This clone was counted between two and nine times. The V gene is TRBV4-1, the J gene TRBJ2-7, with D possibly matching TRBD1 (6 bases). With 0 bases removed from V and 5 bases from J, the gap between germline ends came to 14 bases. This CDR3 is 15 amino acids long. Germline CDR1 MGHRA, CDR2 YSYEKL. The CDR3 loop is CASSQEGRGSDEQYF. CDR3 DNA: TGCGCCAGCAGCCAAGAGGGCAGGGGTTCGGACGAGCAGTACTTC.

For the CDR3, the DNA is TGTGCCAGCAGTGAAGATTCCACGGGACTAGGCCACAATGAGCAGTTCTTC. Translated, it gives CASSEDSTGLGHNEQFF. The rearrangement joins TRBV6-1 to TRBJ2-1, with 8 bases fitting TRBD2. This CDR3 is built from 17 residues. CDR1 and CDR2 from the germline V gene are MNHNS and SASEGT. With V trimmed by 1 base and J by 5 bases, 10 bases remained unmatched.

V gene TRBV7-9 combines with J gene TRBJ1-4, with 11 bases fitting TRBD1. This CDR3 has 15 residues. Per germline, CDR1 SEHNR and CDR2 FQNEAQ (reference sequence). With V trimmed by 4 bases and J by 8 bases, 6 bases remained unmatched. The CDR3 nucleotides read TGTGCCAGCAGCTCCTGGACAGGGGGCCGAGAAAAACTGTTTTTT. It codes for CASSSWTGGREKLFF.

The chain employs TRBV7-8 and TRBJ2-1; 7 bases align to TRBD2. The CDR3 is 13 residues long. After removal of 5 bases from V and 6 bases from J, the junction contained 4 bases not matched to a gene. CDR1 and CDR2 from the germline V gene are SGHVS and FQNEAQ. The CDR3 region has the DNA TGTGCCAGCAGCGTTACTAGCGCCAATGAGCAGTTCTTC. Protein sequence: CASSVTSANEQFF.

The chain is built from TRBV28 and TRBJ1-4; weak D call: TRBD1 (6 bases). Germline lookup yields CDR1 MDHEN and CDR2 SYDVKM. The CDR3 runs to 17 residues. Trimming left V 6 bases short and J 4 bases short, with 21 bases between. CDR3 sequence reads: CASRSRGMGAGNEKLFF. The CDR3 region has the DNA TGTGCCAGCAGATCGAGAGGTATGGGGGCTGGTAATGAAAAACTGTTTTTT.

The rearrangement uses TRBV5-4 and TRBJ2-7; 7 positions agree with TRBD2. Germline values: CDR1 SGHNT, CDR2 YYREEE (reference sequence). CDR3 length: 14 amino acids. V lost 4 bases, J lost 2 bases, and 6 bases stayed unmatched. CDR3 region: CASSSGVRPYEQYF. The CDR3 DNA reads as TGTGCCAGCAGCAGCGGGGTCCGCCCCTACGAGCAGTACTTC.

CDR3 in DNA: TGTGCCAGCAGTTTCAGGGGGACCTATGGCTACACCTTC. Translating it yields CASSFRGTYGYTF. The chain links TRBV28 to TRBJ1-2, with 7 bases that match TRBD1. The CDR3 extends over 13 amino acids. V lost 3 bases to trimming and J lost 4 bases; unmatched junction nucleotides: 2. Germline V gene data show CDR1 as MDHEN and CDR2 as SYDVKM.

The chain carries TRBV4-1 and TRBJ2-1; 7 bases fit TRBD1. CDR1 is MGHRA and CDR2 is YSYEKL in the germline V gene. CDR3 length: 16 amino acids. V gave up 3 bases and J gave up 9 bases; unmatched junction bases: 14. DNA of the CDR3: TGCGCCAGCAGCCAGCCAGGGGGTAATCTGGTGGGTGAGCAGTTCTTC. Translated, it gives CASSQPGGNLVGEQFF.

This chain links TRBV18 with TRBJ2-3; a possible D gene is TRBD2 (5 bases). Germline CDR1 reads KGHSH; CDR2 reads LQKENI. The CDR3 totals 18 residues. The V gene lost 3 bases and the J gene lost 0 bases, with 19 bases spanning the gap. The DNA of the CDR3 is TGTGCCAGCTCACCTCAAGCCATGCGGGCGCGTAGCACAGATACGCAGTATTTT. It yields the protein CASSPQAMRARSTDTQYF.

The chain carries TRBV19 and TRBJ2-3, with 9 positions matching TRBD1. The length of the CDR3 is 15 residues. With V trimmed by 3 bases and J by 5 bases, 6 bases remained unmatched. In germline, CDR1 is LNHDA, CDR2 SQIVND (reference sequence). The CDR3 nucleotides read TGTGCCAGTAGTATCCCGGGACAGGGTGAAGATACGCAGTATTTT. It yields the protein CASSIPGQGEDTQYF.

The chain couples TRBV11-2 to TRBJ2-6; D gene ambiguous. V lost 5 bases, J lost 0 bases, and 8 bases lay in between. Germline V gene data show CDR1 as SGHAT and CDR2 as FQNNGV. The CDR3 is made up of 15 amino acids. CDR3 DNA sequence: TGTGCCAGCAGCCCCCCTAGCTCTGGGGCCAACGTCCTGACTTTC. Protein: CASSPPSSGANVLTF.

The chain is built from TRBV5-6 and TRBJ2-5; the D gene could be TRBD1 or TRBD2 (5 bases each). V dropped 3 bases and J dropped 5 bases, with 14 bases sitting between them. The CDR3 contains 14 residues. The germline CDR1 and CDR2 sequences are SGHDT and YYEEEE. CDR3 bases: TGTGCCAGCAGCTCTGGGGGTCTGGAGGAGACCCAGTACTTC. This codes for CASSSGGLEETQYF.

The CDR3 DNA reads as TGTGCCAGCAGTTTTCAGGGCACAGATACGCAGTATTTT. Translation: CASSFQGTDTQYF. This chain links TRBV27 with TRBJ2-3; D gene ambiguous. CDR1 is MNHEY, CDR2 SMNVEV, per germline (reference sequence). Trimming took off 3 bases at V and 1 base at J, with 5 bases between the two ends. This CDR3 is built from 13 residues.

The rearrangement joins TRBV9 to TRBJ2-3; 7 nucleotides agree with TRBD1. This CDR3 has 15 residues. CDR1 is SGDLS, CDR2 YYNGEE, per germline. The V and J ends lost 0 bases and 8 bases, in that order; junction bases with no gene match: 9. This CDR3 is CASSVEAGPGGTQYF. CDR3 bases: TGTGCCAGCAGCGTAGAAGCAGGGCCAGGGGGTACGCAGTATTTT.

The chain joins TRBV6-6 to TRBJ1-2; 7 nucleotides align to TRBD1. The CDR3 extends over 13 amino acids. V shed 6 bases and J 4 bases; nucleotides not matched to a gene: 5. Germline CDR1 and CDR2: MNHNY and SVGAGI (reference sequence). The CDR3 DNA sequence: TGTGCCAGCAGCACAGGGGCTACCTATGGCTACACCTTC. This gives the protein CASSTGATYGYTF.